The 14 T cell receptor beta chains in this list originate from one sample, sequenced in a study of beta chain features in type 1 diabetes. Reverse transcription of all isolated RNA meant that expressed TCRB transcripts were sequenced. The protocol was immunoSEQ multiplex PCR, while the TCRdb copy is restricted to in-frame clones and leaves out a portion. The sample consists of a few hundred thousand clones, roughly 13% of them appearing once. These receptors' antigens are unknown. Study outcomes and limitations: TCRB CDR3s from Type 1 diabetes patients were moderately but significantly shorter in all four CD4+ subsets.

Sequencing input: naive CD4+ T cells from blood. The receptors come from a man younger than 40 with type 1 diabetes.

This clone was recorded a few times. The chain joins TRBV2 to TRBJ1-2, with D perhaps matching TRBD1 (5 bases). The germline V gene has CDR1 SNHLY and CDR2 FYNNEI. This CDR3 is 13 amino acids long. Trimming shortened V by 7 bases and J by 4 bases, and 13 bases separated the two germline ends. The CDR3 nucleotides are TGTGCCAGCAATTCCCAGACAGTCTATGGCTACACCTTC. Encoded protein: CASNSQTVYGYTF. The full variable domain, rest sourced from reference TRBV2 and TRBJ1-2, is EPEVTQTPSHQVTQMGQEVILRCVPISNHLYFYWYRQILGQKVEFLVSFYNNEISEKSEIFDDQFSVERPDGSNFTLKIRSTKLEDSAMYFCASNSQTVYGYTFGSGTRLTVV.

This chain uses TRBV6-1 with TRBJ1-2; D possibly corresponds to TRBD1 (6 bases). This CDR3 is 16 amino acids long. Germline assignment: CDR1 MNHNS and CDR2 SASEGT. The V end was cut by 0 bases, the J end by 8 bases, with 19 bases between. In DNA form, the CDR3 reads TGTGCCAGCAGTGAAGCGGGGAACAGGGAACTACGGGGCTACACCTTC. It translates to CASSEAGNRELRGYTF.

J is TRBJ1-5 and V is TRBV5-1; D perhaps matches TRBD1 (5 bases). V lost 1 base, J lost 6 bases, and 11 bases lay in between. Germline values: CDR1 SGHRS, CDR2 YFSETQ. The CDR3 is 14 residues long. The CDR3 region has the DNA TGCGCCAGCAGCTTGTTGGGGGGAGGTCAGCCCCAGCATTTT. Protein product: CASSLLGGGQPQHF.

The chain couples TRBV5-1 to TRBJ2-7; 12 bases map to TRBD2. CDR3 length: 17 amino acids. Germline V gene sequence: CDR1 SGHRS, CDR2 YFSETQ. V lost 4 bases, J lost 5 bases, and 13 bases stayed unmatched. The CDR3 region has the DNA TGCGCCAGCAGCGCCGATCTAGCGGGAGGGCCATCCCACGAGCAGTACTTC. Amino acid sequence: CASSADLAGGPSHEQYF.

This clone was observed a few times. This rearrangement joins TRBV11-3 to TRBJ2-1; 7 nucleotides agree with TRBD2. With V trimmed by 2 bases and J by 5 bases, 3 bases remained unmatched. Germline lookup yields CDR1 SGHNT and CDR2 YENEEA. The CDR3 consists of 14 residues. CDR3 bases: TGTGCCAGCAGCTTACGGGGGGAAAACAATGAGCAGTTCTTC. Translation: CASSLRGENNEQFF. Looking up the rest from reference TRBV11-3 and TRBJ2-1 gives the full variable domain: EAGVVQSPRYKIIEKKQPVAFWCNPISGHNTLYWYLQNLGQGPELLIRYENEEAVDDSQLPKDRFSAERLKGVDSTLKIQPAELGDSAVYLCASSLRGENNEQFFGPGTRLTVL.

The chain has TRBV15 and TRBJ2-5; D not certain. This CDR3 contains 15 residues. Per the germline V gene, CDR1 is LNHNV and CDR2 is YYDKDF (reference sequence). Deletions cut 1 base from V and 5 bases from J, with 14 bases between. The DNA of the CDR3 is TGTGCCACCAGCAGAGGATCGGCGGTTGCGGAGACCCAGTACTTC. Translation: CATSRGSAVAETQYF.

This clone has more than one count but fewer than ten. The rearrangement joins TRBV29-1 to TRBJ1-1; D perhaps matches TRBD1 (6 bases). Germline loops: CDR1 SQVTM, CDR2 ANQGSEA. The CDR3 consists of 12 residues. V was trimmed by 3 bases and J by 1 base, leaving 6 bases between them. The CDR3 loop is CSVDRGNTEAFF. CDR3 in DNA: TGCAGCGTTGACAGGGGGAACACTGAAGCTTTCTTT.

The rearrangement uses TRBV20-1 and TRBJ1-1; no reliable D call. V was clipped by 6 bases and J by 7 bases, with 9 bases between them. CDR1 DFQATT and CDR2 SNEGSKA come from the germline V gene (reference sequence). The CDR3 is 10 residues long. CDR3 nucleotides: TGCAGTGCAGCCGGAGTTGAAGCTTTCTTT. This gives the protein CSAAGVEAFF.

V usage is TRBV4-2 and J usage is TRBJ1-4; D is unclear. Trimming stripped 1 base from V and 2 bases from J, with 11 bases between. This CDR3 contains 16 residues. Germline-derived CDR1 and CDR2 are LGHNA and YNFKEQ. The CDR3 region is CASSQGQRPTNEKLFF. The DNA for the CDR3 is TGTGCCAGCAGCCAAGGGCAGAGGCCGACTAATGAAAAACTGTTTTTT.

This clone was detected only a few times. The CDR3 DNA reads TGTGCCAGCAGCCCTGTAGGGGCCACAGATACGCAGTATTTT. The encoded protein is CASSPVGATDTQYF. This chain uses TRBV14 with TRBJ2-3, with a weak D call TRBD1 (5 bases). Deletions cut 4 bases from V and 2 bases from J, with 10 bases between. This CDR3 has 14 residues. Germline CDR1 and CDR2: SGHDN and FVKESK. The full variable domain, completed using reference TRBV14 and TRBJ2-3, is EAGVTQFPSHSVIEKGQTVTLRCDPISGHDNLYWYRRVMGKEIKFLLHFVKESKQDESGMPNNRFLAERTGGTYSTLKVQPAELEDSGVYFCASSPVGATDTQYFGPGTRLTVL.

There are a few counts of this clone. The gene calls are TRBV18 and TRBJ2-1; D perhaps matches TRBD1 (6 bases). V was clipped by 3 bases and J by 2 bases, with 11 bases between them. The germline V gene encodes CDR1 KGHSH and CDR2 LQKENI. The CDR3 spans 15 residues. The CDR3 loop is CASSPSRGTYNEQFF. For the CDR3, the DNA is TGTGCCAGCTCACCTAGTAGGGGGACCTACAATGAGCAGTTCTTC.

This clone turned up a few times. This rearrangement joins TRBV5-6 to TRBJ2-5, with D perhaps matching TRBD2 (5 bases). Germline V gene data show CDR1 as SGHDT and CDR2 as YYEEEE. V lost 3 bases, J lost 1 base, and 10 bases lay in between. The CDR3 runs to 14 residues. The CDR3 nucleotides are TGTGCCAGCAGCTCCTCCGGGATCCAAGAGACCCAGTACTTC. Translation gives CASSSSGIQETQYF. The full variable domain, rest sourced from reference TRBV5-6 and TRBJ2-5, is DAGVTQSPTHLIKTRGQQVTLRCSPKSGHDTVSWYQQALGQGPQFIFQYYEEEERQRGNFPDRFSGHQFPNYSSELNVNALLLGDSALYLCASSSSGIQETQYFGPGTRLLVL.

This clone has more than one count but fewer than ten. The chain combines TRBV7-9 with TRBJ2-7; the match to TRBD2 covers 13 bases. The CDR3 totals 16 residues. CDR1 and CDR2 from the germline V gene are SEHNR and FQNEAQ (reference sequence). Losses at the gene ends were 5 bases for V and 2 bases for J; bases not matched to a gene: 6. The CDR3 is CASSRGLAGAPYEQYF. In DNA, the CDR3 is TGTGCCAGCAGCCGTGGACTAGCGGGAGCCCCCTACGAGCAGTACTTC.

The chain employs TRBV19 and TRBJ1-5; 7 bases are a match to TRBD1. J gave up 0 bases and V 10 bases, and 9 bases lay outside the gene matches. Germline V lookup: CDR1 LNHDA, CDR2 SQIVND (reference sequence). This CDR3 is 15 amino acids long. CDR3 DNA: TGTGCCACACACCAGGGGGGATATAGCAATCAGCCCCAGCATTTT. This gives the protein CATHQGGYSNQPQHF.